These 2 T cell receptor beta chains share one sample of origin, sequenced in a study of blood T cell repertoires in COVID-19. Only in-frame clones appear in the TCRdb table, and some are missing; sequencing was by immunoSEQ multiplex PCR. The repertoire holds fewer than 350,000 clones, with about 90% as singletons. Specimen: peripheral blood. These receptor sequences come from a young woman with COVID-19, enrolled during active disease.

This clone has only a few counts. The CDR3 DNA sequence: TGTGCCACCAGCAGAGATAGGATACAGGGGCAGGAGTACTTC. This codes for CATSRDRIQGQEYF. The V and J genes are TRBV15 and TRBJ2-7, with TRBD1 matching 7 bases. The trim removed 0 bases at V and 11 bases at J, leaving 10 bases unmatched. The CDR3 spans 14 residues. Per the germline V gene, CDR1 is LNHNV and CDR2 is YYDKDF (reference sequence).

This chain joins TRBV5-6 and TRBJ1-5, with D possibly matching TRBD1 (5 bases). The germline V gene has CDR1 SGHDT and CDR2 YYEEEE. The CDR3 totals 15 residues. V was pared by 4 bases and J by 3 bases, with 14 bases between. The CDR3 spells CASSAQTANNQPQHF. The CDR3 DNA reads TGTGCCAGCAGCGCCCAGACAGCCAACAATCAGCCCCAGCATTTT.